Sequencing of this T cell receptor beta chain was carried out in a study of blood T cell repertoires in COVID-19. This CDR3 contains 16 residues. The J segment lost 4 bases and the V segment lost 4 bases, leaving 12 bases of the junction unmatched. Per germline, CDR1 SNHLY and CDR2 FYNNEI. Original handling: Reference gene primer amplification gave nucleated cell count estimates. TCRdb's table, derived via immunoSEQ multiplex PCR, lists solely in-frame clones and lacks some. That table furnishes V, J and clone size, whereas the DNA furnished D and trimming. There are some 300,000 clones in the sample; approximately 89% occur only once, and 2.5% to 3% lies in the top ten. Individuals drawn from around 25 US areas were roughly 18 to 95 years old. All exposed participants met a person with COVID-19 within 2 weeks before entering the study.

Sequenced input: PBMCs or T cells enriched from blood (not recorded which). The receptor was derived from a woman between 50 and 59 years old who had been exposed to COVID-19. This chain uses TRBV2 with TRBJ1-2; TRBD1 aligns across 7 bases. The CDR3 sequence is CASSVKQTGPSYGYTF. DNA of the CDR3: TGTGCCAGCAGTGTTAAACAGACAGGGCCTAGCTATGGCTACACCTTC. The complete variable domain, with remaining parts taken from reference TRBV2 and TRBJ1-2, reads EPEVTQTPSHQVTQMGQEVILRCVPISNHLYFYWYRQILGQKVEFLVSFYNNEISEKSEIFDDQFSVERPDGSNFTLKIRSTKLEDSAMYFCASSVKQTGPSYGYTFGSGTRLTVV.